These 14 T cell receptor beta chains were sequenced from one sample in a study of CD8 T cells in ankylosing spondylitis (dated by TCRdb to the late 2010s). The paper as a whole reports these results and caveats: A TCR beta motif of several highly homologous amino acid variants appeared characteristic of blood from ankylosing spondylitis patients.

The method was 5' RACE. Sequencing instrument: Illumina HiSeq 2500. TCRdb trimmed public reads at Q25 via fastp, called clones via MiXCR and kept in-frame beta chains. Rows with one shared CDR3 protein collapse into an entry with the most common genes and DNA. The sample records over 200,000 distinct CDR3 sequences, around 17% of which are singletons. Of the sample, about 44% is held by the ten largest clones. Their antigens remain unidentified. Material for sequencing was blood, either unsorted or a sorted T cell fraction (not recorded which). The source is a male donor with ankylosing spondylitis.

The J gene is TRBJ1-2, the V gene TRBV5-4; D is possibly TRBD1 (6 bases). The CDR3 extends over 14 amino acids. V was cut by 4 bases and J by 4 bases, with 14 bases left in between. In germline, CDR1 is SGHNT, CDR2 YYREEE (reference sequence). The CDR3 protein is CASSTPDRLYGYTF. DNA for the CDR3: TGTGCCAGCAGCACCCCGGACAGACTCTATGGCTACACCTTC.

The sample holds a few counts of this clonotype. The V and J genes are TRBV11-3 and TRBJ2-7; 8 bases agree with TRBD1. Losses at the gene ends were 5 bases for V and 5 bases for J; bases not matched to a gene: 11. There are 15 residues in the CDR3. The germline gives CDR1 SGHNT, CDR2 YENEEA. CDR3 in DNA: TGTGCCAGCAGCCCCCCGGGGACAGGTTCCCACGAGCAGTACTTC. The encoded protein is CASSPPGTGSHEQYF.

This clonotype was seen at least ten times. This chain joins TRBV5-1 and TRBJ1-1; the D is unclear. Per the germline V gene, CDR1 is SGHRS and CDR2 is YFSETQ. V dropped 0 bases and J dropped 6 bases, with 12 bases sitting between them. The CDR3 is made up of 14 amino acids. CDR3 bases: TGCGCCAGCAGCTTGGCCGGGGTTGGAGCTGAAGCTTTCTTT. This encodes CASSLAGVGAEAFF.

This clonotype appeared many times. This chain links TRBV20-1 with TRBJ2-7, with TRBD1 identical over 8 bases. The CDR3 length is 13 residues. Germline V gene lookup returns CDR1 DFQATT and CDR2 SNEGSKA (reference sequence). Unmatched junction bases numbered 1, after V lost 3 bases and J lost 0 bases. The CDR3 loop reads CSARTGVSYEQYF. In DNA, the CDR3 is TGCAGTGCTAGGACAGGGGTCTCCTACGAGCAGTACTTC.

The J gene is TRBJ1-2, the V gene TRBV13, with D hard to call. In germline, CDR1 is PRHDT, CDR2 FYEKMQ (reference sequence). Trimming shortened V by 4 bases and J by 8 bases, and 11 bases separated the two germline ends. The CDR3 totals 12 residues. The CDR3 DNA is TGTGCCAGCAGCTCCCAGGCGGGAGGCTACACCTTC. Its protein is CASSSQAGGYTF.

The genes are TRBV12-3 or TRBV12-4 and TRBJ2-3, with D possibly being TRBD2 (6 bases). V lost 6 bases, J lost 0 bases, and 13 bases lay in between. The CDR3 totals 15 residues. The CDR3 nucleotides read TGTGCCAGCAGAGCCCGCGGGGTTAGCACAGATACGCAGTATTTT. Translation gives CASRARGVSTDTQYF.

This clonotype was detected ten times or more. This chain uses TRBV12-3 or TRBV12-4 with TRBJ2-3, with D maybe TRBD1 (5 bases). The CDR3 contains 12 residues. The V end lost 5 bases, the J end lost 6 bases, and 9 bases lay between the germline ends. For the CDR3, the DNA is TGTGCCAGCAGTCCAGGGCTGGATACGCAGTATTTT. This sequence encodes CASSPGLDTQYF.

The J gene is TRBJ2-7, the V gene TRBV3-1; 14 bases map to TRBD2. Germline V gene data show CDR1 as LGHDT and CDR2 as YNNKEL (reference sequence). V lost 4 bases and J lost 5; bases outside the gene matches: 16. The CDR3 extends over 19 amino acids. This CDR3 is CASSLFSGTSGSASHEQYF. The CDR3, as DNA: TGTGCCAGCAGCCTCTTCAGCGGGACTAGCGGGAGTGCGTCCCACGAGCAGTACTTC.

This clonotype came up a few times. The CDR3 loop reads CASSVAGQGPTGELFF. The DNA of the CDR3 is TGTGCCAGCAGCGTAGCAGGGCAGGGCCCCACCGGGGAGCTGTTTTTT. V and J are TRBV9 and TRBJ2-2; weak D call: TRBD1 (5 bases). Trimming removed 0 bases at V and 4 bases at J, with 13 bases between. CDR1 is SGDLS, CDR2 YYNGEE, per germline. The CDR3 runs 16 residues.

This rearrangement joins TRBV13 to TRBJ1-1; D unresolved. The V and J ends lost 5 bases and 1 base respectively, with 17 bases between them. The CDR3 is 16 amino acids. Germline V CDR1 and CDR2: PRHDT, FYEKMQ (reference sequence). CDR3 sequence reads: CASSPLVGDANTEAFF. The CDR3 DNA is TGTGCCAGCAGCCCCCTTGTCGGGGATGCGAACACTGAAGCTTTCTTT.

This clonotype was recorded many times. The chain couples TRBV29-1 to TRBJ2-1; D is undetermined. V lost 0 bases and J lost 1, with 19 bases in between. Germline assignment: CDR1 SQVTM and CDR2 ANQGSEA. The CDR3 length is 18 residues. CDR3 coding DNA: TGCAGCGTTGAAGATGAGGTCTTTGGACGGCGGTCCTACAATGAGCAGTTCTTC. Its protein is CSVEDEVFGRRSYNEQFF.

V is TRBV7-8 and J is TRBJ2-3; 8 bases line up with TRBD2. J lost 5 bases, V lost 4 bases, and 5 bases had no gene match. CDR1 and CDR2 (germline): SGHVS, FQNEAQ. This CDR3 contains 14 residues. CDR3 sequence reads: CASSSAGALDTQYF. The CDR3 DNA sequence: TGTGCCAGCAGCTCAGCGGGAGCTTTAGATACGCAGTATTTT. Full variable domain (missing parts from reference TRBV7-8 and TRBJ2-3): GAGVSQSPRYKVAKRGQDVALRCDPISGHVSLFWYQQALGQGPEFLTYFQNEAQLDKSGLPSDRFFAERPEGSVSTLKIQRTQQEDSAVYLCASSSAGALDTQYFGPGTRLTVL.

The chain links TRBV3-1 to TRBJ2-3; 7 bases map to TRBD1. The CDR3 totals 15 residues. Germline trimming cut 3 bases from V and 0 bases from J; bases unmatched to any gene: 3. Germline CDR1 is LGHDT and CDR2 is YNNKEL (reference sequence). The CDR3 DNA follows: TGTGCCAGCAGCCACGACAGGGCTAGCACAGATACGCAGTATTTT. It translates to CASSHDRASTDTQYF.

V and J are TRBV12-3 or TRBV12-4 and TRBJ2-7; D is possibly TRBD1 (5 bases). CDR3 length: 13 residues. V was trimmed by 7 bases and J by 3 bases, leaving 13 bases between them. The CDR3 bases are TGTGCCAGCAAAGAAGGTCAGGGCTACGAGCAGTACTTC. Its translation is CASKEGQGYEQYF.